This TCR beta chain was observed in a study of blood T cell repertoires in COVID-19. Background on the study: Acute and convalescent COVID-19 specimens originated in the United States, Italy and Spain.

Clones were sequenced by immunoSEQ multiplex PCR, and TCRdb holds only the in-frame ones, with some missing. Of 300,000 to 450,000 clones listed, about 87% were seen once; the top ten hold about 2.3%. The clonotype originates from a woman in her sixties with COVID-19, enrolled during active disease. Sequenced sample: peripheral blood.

Here the CDR3 reads CASSLTGTTETQYF. The DNA for the CDR3 is TGTGCCAGCAGCCTGACAGGGACCACGGAGACCCAGTACTTC. V usage is TRBV11-2 and J usage is TRBJ2-5; TRBD1 agrees at 7 bases. This CDR3 region has 14 residues. Trimming at V came to 5 bases and at J to 5 bases, leaving 8 bases not matched to a gene. The germline CDR1 and CDR2 sequences are SGHAT and FQNNGV.